These 28 T cell receptor beta chains share one sample of origin, sequenced in a study of low-dose radiotherapy and immunotherapy resistance in tumors. Covering alpha and beta chains, TRAV- and TRBV-specific primers were used for the first-strand cDNA. The authors amplified TCRs for around 20 PCR cycles with a constant-region primer and a V-primer adapter. In TCRdb, the reads were re-called with MiXCR into one record per CDR3 protein. The sample contains around 68,000 distinct CDR3 sequences, roughly 29% of which appear only once. Time point given: before trial treatment. Sequencing was performed on PBMCs, taken before treatment. Source of these receptors: a male donor with rectosigmoid adenocarcinoma.

Many counts were recorded for this clonotype. The chain links TRBV7-2 to TRBJ2-1, with D perhaps matching TRBD2 (5 bases). Trimming removed 4 bases at V and 6 bases at J, with 16 bases between. The CDR3 loop spans 15 amino acids. CDR1 and CDR2 from the germline V gene are SGHTA and FQGNSA. The CDR3 sequence is CASSSLRHEGNEQFF. Here the CDR3 DNA reads TGTGCCAGCAGCTCCCTTCGACACGAGGGCAATGAGCAGTTCTTC.

This clonotype was observed at least ten times. The chain combines TRBV25-1 with TRBJ1-3; D remains unclear. Trimming removed 9 bases at V and 0 bases at J, with 9 bases between. The CDR3 extends over 13 amino acids. Germline V gene data show CDR1 as MGHDK and CDR2 as SYGVNS. DNA of the CDR3: TGTGCCAGTACCCGGGACTCTGGAAACACCATATATTTT. This codes for CASTRDSGNTIYF.

This clonotype appeared many times. CDR3 sequence (DNA): TGTGCCAGCAGACTAGTTTTGTCTGTTCAAGAGACCCAGTACTTC. This gives the protein CASRLVLSVQETQYF. V usage is TRBV6-2 or TRBV6-3 and J usage is TRBJ2-5; maybe TRBD2 (5 bases). This CDR3 spans 15 amino acids. From germline, CDR1 is MNHEY and CDR2 SVGEGT. Trimming cost V 6 bases and J 2 bases, with 16 bases left between them.

This clonotype was detected a few times. This chain joins TRBV6-2 or TRBV6-3 and TRBJ2-5; D gene uncertain. Per the germline V gene, CDR1 is MNHEY and CDR2 is SVGEGT. Trimming removed 2 bases from V and 6 bases from J, with 13 bases in between. The CDR3 has 14 amino acids. CDR3 protein: CASSYPDGLKTQYF. CDR3 nucleotides: TGTGCCAGCAGTTACCCCGATGGCCTAAAGACCCAGTACTTC.

This clonotype was recorded many times. The chain recombines TRBV5-4 with TRBJ1-2; TRBD1 is a possible D gene (5 bases). Trimming cost V 0 bases and J 8 bases, with 14 bases left between them. The CDR3 extends over 14 amino acids. CDR1 is SGHNT, CDR2 YYREEE, per germline (reference sequence). The CDR3 DNA is TGTGCCAGCAGCTTGGTCGGGGGGACCATGGGCTACACCTTC. Protein sequence: CASSLVGGTMGYTF.

J is TRBJ2-4 and V is TRBV12-3 or TRBV12-4; D call uncertain. The CDR3 runs 15 residues. The germline V and J ends were trimmed by 7 bases and 6 bases, with 19 bases remaining between them. The CDR3 DNA sequence: TGTGCCAGCACCCTCGGAGCCGTCGGTATAAACATTCAGTACTTC. Amino acids: CASTLGAVGINIQYF.

This clonotype was seen many times. This chain joins TRBV20-1 and TRBJ2-1; D may be TRBD1 (5 bases). With 4 bases removed from V and 9 bases from J, the gap between germline ends came to 10 bases. The CDR3 is 11 amino acids. Germline V gene data show CDR1 as DFQATT and CDR2 as SNEGSKA (reference sequence). The CDR3, as DNA: TGCAGTGCTAATAGGGGTGTTGAGCAGTTCTTC. Protein product: CSANRGVEQFF.

This clonotype was detected ten times or more. The genes are TRBV20-1 and TRBJ2-1; D remains unclear. Germline assignment: CDR1 DFQATT and CDR2 SNEGSKA (reference sequence). The length of the CDR3 is 10 residues. Trimming removed 7 bases from V and 6 bases from J, with 7 bases in between. CDR3 sequence: CSVSINEQFF. The CDR3 DNA reads TGCAGTGTATCCATCAATGAGCAGTTCTTC.

The sample holds many counts of this clonotype. V and J are TRBV4-2 and TRBJ2-1, with unresolved D. This CDR3 has 12 amino acids. The V end was cut by 2 bases, the J end by 8 bases, with 7 bases between. The V gene's germline CDR1 is LGHNA and CDR2 YNFKEQ. The DNA for the CDR3 is TGTGCCAGCAGCCAAATTACGGATGAGCAGTTCTTC. Residues: CASSQITDEQFF.

Worth noting for this clonotype: This likely stems from a read error, as it lies one base from a far larger clone. The chain employs TRBV5-1 and TRBJ2-7; D call uncertain. The CDR3 runs 15 residues. Trimming shortened V by 1 base and J by 7 bases, and 18 bases separated the two germline ends. Germline V gives CDR1 SGHRS, CDR2 YFSETQ. CDR3 amino acids: CASSLWGERDNEQYF. CDR3 DNA: TGCGCCAGCAGCTTGTGGGGTGAACGCGACAATGAGCAGTACTTC.

This clonotype was observed at least ten times. J is TRBJ2-7 and V is TRBV3-1; 12 bases align to TRBD2. After removal of 2 bases from V and 6 bases from J, the junction contained 2 bases not matched to a gene. Germline CDR1 LGHDT, CDR2 YNNKEL (reference sequence). This CDR3 comprises 14 residues. The CDR3 DNA is TGTGCCAGCAGCCAAATGACTAGCGGGGGCGAGCAGTACTTC. It yields the protein CASSQMTSGGEQYF.

In its sample, this clonotype is medium-sized. V is TRBV11-2 and J is TRBJ1-3; the D gene is possibly TRBD1 (5 bases). Germline V gene sequence: CDR1 SGHAT, CDR2 FQNNGV. The CDR3 consists of 14 residues. The germline V and J ends were trimmed by 1 base and 4 bases, with 8 bases remaining between them. This chain's CDR3 is CASSLGGTGNTIYF. The CDR3 bases are TGTGCCAGCAGCTTAGGGGGCACGGGAAACACCATATATTTT.

This clonotype was detected many times. This rearrangement joins TRBV28 to TRBJ2-5; no reliable D call. The CDR3 spans 12 residues. V was trimmed by 3 bases and J by 7 bases, leaving 9 bases between them. The V gene's germline CDR1 is MDHEN and CDR2 SYDVKM. Here the CDR3 DNA reads TGTGCCAGCAGTTTTAGGGAAGGGACCCAGTACTTC. Protein product: CASSFREGTQYF.

This clonotype was found many times. The chain links TRBV11-3 to TRBJ2-7; D is unclear. The CDR3 totals 14 residues. Per germline, CDR1 SGHNT and CDR2 YENEEA. The V gene lost 10 bases and the J gene lost 7 bases, with 23 bases spanning the gap. The CDR3 bases are TGTGCCACCCAGGACCGGATTAAAGGTTGGGAGCAGTACTTC. Its protein is CATQDRIKGWEQYF.

This clonotype was detected ten times or more. V and J are TRBV18 and TRBJ1-1, with a possible D match to TRBD1 (6 bases). Germline lookup yields CDR1 KGHSH and CDR2 LQKENI. The CDR3 loop spans 14 amino acids. V was trimmed by 8 bases and J by 4 bases, leaving 17 bases between them. CDR3: CASTLQGGGTEAFF. The CDR3 nucleotides are TGTGCCAGCACCCTACAGGGCGGTGGCACTGAAGCTTTCTTT. The variable domain in full, completed from reference TRBV18 and TRBJ1-1, reads NAGVMQNPRHLVRRRGQEARLRCSPMKGHSHVYWYRQLPEEGLKFMVYLQKENIIDESGMPKERFSAEFPKEGPSILRIQQVVRGDSAAYFCASTLQGGGTEAFFGQGTRLTVV.

This clonotype was counted ten times or more. A junction end diverges from the germline sequence, so it may reflect a read error. This chain links TRBV5-4 with TRBJ2-3; 9 nucleotides agree with TRBD2. CDR1 SGHNT and CDR2 YYREEE come from the germline V gene (reference sequence). The CDR3 contains 15 residues. CDR3 protein: CASSPFSTSGDTQYF. CDR3 DNA: TGCGCCAGCAGCCCTTTTTCGACTAGCGGTGATACGCAGTATTTT. The full variable domain, in which reference TRBV5-4 and TRBJ2-3 provide the parts outside the CDR3, is ETGVTQSPTHLIKTRGQQVTLRCSSQSGHNTVSWYQQALGQGPQFIFQYYREEENGRGNFPPRFSGLQFPNYSSELNVNALELDDSALYLCASSPFSTSGDTQYFGPGTRLTVL.

This clonotype was found many times. The chain carries TRBV7-2 and TRBJ1-5; 7 bases align to TRBD1. This CDR3 has 13 amino acids. J lost 7 bases, V lost 3 bases, and 3 bases had no gene match. From germline, CDR1 is SGHTA and CDR2 FQGNSA. This CDR3 is CASSFGTEQPQHF. The CDR3 nucleotides read TGTGCCAGCAGCTTCGGGACAGAACAGCCCCAGCATTTT.

Of note for this clonotype: It is unclear where the CDR3 begins or ends on the DNA, so no DNA is shown, and the CDR3 is as TCRdb lists it. This chain connects TRBV15 to TRBJ2-2. Germline V gives CDR1 LNHNV, CDR2 YYDKDF (reference sequence). Both ends counted, the CDR3 spans 15 residues. The chain's CDR3 is CATSREGKHRGAVFF.

This clonotype has a count of ten or more. This chain connects TRBV6-2 or TRBV6-3 to TRBJ2-3; tentatively, D is TRBD1 or TRBD2 (5 bases each). Germline V lookup: CDR1 MNHEY, CDR2 SVGEGT. The CDR3 runs 14 residues. Trimming left V 5 bases short and J 2 bases short, with 11 bases between. This CDR3 reads CASSRDGYTDTQYF. The CDR3 DNA follows: TGTGCCAGCAGTCGGGACGGGTACACAGATACGCAGTATTTT.

This clonotype was counted many times. This chain joins TRBV24-1 and TRBJ2-5; D ambiguous. Trimming left V 7 bases short and J 4 bases short, with 12 bases between. The CDR3 is 13 residues long. Germline V lookup: CDR1 KGHDR, CDR2 SFDVKD. The CDR3 is CATSPSVGETQYF. In DNA form, the CDR3 reads TGTGCCACCAGCCCCTCGGTTGGAGAGACCCAGTACTTC.

Of note for this clonotype: This likely came from a read error, as a far larger clone is one base away. The chain combines TRBV7-9 with TRBJ2-3; 10 bases fit TRBD2. The length of the CDR3 is 15 residues. Germline lookup yields CDR1 SEHNR and CDR2 FQNEAQ (reference sequence). The V gene end was trimmed by 5 bases and the J gene end by 1 base; junction bases not matched to a gene: 3. The CDR3 DNA sequence: TGTGCCAGCAGCACGCTAGCGGGGGGCACAGATACGCAGTATTTT. As protein: CASSTLAGGTDTQYF.

This clonotype showed up many times. The V and J genes are TRBV20-1 and TRBJ2-1; D gene unclear. Trimming shortened V by 3 bases and J by 3 bases, and 15 bases separated the two germline ends. Germline-derived CDR1 and CDR2 are DFQATT and SNEGSKA (reference sequence). The CDR3 length is 15 residues. DNA of the CDR3: TGCAGTGCTAGGCAGGACGGTAGATTCTACAATGAGCAGTTCTTC. Its translation is CSARQDGRFYNEQFF.

This clonotype was seen repeatedly, ten times or more. The V call is TRBV15, the J call TRBJ2-7; 14 bases are a match to TRBD2. Trimming cost V 1 base and J 2 bases; bases outside gene matches: 10. Germline-derived CDR1 and CDR2 are LNHNV and YYDKDF (reference sequence). The length of the CDR3 is 19 residues. The CDR3 spells CATSRAKTGTSGGAYEQYF. For the CDR3, the DNA is TGTGCCACCAGCAGAGCTAAAACCGGGACTAGCGGGGGTGCCTACGAGCAGTACTTC.

J is TRBJ1-1 and V is TRBV7-9; tentative D call: TRBD1 (5 bases). V was clipped by 4 bases and J by 7 bases, with 13 bases between them. CDR1 is SEHNR and CDR2 is FQNEAQ in the germline V gene (reference sequence). The CDR3 has 13 amino acids. The DNA for the CDR3 is TGTGCCAGCAGCTCAGGGAGGGTGTTTGAAGCTTTCTTT. Its translation is CASSSGRVFEAFF.

Concerning this clonotype itself: A far larger clone is a single base away, which makes a read error likely. The chain couples TRBV6-2 or TRBV6-3 to TRBJ2-1; 9 bases align to TRBD2. CDR1 MNHEY and CDR2 SVGEGT come from the germline V gene. V lost 5 bases, J lost 1 base, and 3 bases stayed unmatched. This CDR3 is 15 amino acids long. CDR3 coding DNA: TGTGCCAGCAGTGAGCGGGAGGAGTCCTACAATGAGCAGTTCTTC. It is translated as CASSEREESYNEQFF.

V and J are TRBV13 and TRBJ1-4; possibly TRBD1 for D (5 bases). V was cut by 7 bases and J by 8 bases, with 14 bases left in between. Germline V gives CDR1 PRHDT, CDR2 FYEKMQ (reference sequence). The CDR3 is made up of 13 amino acids. CDR3 loop: CASTSRDSEKLFF. CDR3 coding DNA: TGTGCCAGCACCAGCCGGGACTCAGAAAAACTGTTTTTT.

Notes on this clonotype: Only one base separates this from a far larger clonotype, so it likely reflects a read error. The V gene is TRBV7-2, the J gene TRBJ2-1, with D perhaps TRBD1 or TRBD2 (5 bases each). CDR3 length: 13 residues. The germline V gene has CDR1 SGHTA and CDR2 FQGNSA. The CDR3 nucleotides are TGTGCCAGCAGCATAGCGCCAGGGAATGAGCAGTTCTTC. This sequence encodes CASSIAPGNEQFF. The full variable domain, with the rest looked up from reference TRBV7-2 and TRBJ2-1, is GAGVSQSPSNKVTEKGKDVELRCDPISGHTALYWYRQSLGQGLEFLIYFQGNSAPDKSGLPSDRFSAERTGGSVSTLTIQRTQQEDSAVYLCASSIAPGNEQFFGPGTRLTVL.

This clonotype was seen many times. V gene TRBV5-1 combines with J gene TRBJ2-7; TRBD2 agrees at 9 bases. This CDR3 comprises 18 residues. Germline values: CDR1 SGHRS, CDR2 YFSETQ. V lost 5 bases, J lost 3 bases, and 18 bases stayed unmatched. This CDR3 is CASRRNQGLAGRIYEQYF. Written as DNA, the CDR3 is TGCGCCAGCAGACGCAACCAGGGTCTAGCGGGACGTATCTACGAGCAGTACTTC.